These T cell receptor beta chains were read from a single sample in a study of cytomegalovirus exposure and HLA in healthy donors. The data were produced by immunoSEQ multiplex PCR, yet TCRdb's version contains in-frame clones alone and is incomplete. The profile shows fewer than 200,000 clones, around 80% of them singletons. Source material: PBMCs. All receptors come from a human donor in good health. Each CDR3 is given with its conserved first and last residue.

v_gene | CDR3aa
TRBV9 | CASSVAGGQGQGNTEAFF
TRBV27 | CASSPWTGTRDTQYF
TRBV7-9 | CAGIRTGAYEQYF
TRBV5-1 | CASSLSGGQETQYF
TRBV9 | CASSVGLPGNNEQFF
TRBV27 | CASSLSRANYGYTF
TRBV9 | CASSVGPGEPTDTQYF
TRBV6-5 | CASSQHGGGTEAFF
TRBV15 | CATSRGQISGVGYTF
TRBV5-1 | CASSLAFEGADKTGYTF
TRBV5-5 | CASSLSPLSYEQYF
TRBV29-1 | CSETTSSTDTQYF
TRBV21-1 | CASSKGGQEAFF
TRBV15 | CATSRDGRTFNEQFF
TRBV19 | CASSPTGQGNYEQYF
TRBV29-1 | CSVGRRVDSPETQYF
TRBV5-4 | CASSFPGLGASDTQYF
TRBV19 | CASSMGLAGGPSTDTQYF
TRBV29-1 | CSVELAGKGEQYF
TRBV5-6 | CASSWPLGPNTGELFF
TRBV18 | CASSPPPTGAESNQPQHF
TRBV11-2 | CASSLVRRETQYF
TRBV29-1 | CSVKGGDLVHEQYF
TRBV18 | CASSPRLAGENSKETQYF
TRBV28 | CASSGGAREQYF